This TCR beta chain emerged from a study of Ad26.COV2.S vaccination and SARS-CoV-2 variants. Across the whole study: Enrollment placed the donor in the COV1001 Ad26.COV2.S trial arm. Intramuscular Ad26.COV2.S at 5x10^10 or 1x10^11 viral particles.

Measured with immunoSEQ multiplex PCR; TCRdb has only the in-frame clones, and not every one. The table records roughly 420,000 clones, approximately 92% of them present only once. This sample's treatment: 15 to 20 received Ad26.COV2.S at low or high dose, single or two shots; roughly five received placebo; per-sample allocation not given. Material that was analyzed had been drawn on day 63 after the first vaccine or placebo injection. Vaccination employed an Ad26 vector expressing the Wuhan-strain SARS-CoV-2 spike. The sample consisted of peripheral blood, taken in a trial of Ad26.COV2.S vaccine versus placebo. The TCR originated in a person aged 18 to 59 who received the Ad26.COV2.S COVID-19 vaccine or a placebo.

The CDR3 DNA follows: TGTGCCAGTAGTATTGGACTAGCGTCTGTAGATACGCAGTATTTT. As protein: CASSIGLASVDTQYF. J is TRBJ2-3 and V is TRBV19; 9 bases line up with TRBD2. Germline V gives CDR1 LNHDA, CDR2 SQIVND (reference sequence). The length of the CDR3 is 15 residues. Germline trimming cut 3 bases from V and 5 bases from J; bases unmatched to any gene: 6.